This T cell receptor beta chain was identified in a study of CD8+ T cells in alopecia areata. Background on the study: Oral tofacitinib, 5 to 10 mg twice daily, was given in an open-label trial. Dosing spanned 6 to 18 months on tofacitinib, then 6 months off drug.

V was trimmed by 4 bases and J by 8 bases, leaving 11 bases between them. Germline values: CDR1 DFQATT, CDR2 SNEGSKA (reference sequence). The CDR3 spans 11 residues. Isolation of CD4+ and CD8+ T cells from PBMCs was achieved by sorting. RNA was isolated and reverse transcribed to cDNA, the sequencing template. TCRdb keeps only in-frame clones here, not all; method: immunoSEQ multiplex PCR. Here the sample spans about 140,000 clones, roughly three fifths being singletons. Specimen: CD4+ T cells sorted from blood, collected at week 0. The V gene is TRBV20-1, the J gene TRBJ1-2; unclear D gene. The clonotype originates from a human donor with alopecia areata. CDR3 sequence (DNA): TGCAGTGCTACAAGGCAACGAGGCTACACCTTC. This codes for CSATRQRGYTF.